This T cell receptor beta chain was found in a study of response to subunit inactivated influenza vaccine. Study-wide points: There was a suggestion from the authors that each seasonal influenza vaccination recruits few new T cells.

This CDR3 comprises 13 residues. Germline-derived CDR1 and CDR2 are SEHNR and FQNEAQ (reference sequence). V dropped 3 bases and J dropped 5; count of bases not matched to a gene: 2. TCRdb redid the calling of the RT-PCR reads with MiXCR, one entry per CDR3 protein. The sample records about 610,000 distinct CDR3 sequences, less than 15% being singletons. This clonotype showed up just a few times. Its antigen is currently unknown. This sequence joins TRBV7-9 and TRBJ2-7, with 9 bases fitting TRBD1. The origin of this receptor is a man aged 50-60 years who received an inactivated influenza vaccine. The sequenced sample was PBMCs from blood, obtained roughly 12 days after vaccination. The CDR3: CASSFTGGHEQYF. CDR3 DNA sequence: TGTGCCAGCAGCTTTACAGGGGGCCACGAGCAGTACTTC.